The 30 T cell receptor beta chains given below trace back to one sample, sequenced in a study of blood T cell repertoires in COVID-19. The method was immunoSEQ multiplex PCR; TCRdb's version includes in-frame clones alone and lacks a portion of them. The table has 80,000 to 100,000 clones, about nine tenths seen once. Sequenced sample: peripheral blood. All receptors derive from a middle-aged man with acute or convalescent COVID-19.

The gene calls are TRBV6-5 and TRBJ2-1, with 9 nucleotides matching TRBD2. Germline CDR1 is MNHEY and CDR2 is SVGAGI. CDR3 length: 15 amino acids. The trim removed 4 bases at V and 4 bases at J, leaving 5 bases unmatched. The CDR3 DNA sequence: TGTGCCAGCAGTTCAGGGCTAGCGGGGTACAATGAGCAGTTCTTC. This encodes CASSSGLAGYNEQFF.

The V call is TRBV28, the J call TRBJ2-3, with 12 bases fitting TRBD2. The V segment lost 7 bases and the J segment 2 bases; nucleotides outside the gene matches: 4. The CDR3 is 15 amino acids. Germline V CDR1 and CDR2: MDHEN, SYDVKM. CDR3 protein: CASMGTSGYTDTQYF. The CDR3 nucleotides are TGTGCCAGCATGGGGACTAGCGGGTACACAGATACGCAGTATTTT.

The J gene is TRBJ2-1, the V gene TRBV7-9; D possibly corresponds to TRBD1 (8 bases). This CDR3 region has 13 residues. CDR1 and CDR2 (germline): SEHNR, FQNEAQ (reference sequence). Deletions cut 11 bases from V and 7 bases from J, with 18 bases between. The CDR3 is CAQRGTGGNEQFF. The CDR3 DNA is TGTGCCCAGCGGGGCACAGGGGGGAATGAGCAGTTCTTC.

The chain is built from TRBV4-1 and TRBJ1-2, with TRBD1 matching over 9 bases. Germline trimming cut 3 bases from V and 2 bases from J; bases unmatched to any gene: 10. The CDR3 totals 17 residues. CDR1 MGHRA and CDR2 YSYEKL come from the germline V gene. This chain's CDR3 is CASSHYGEQGANYGYTF. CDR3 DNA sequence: TGCGCCAGCAGCCATTACGGGGAACAGGGGGCAAACTATGGCTACACCTTC.

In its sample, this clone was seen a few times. As DNA, the CDR3 is TGTGCCAGCAGCCACGGGACTAGCGGAGCCTACGAGCAGTACTTC. This translates into CASSHGTSGAYEQYF. The chain employs TRBV3-1 (or the pseudogene TRBV3-2) and TRBJ2-7; the match to TRBD2 covers 11 bases. From germline, CDR1 is LGHDT and CDR2 YNNKEL (reference sequence). The CDR3 spans 15 residues. J was trimmed by 2 bases and V by 3 bases; bases with no gene match: 3.

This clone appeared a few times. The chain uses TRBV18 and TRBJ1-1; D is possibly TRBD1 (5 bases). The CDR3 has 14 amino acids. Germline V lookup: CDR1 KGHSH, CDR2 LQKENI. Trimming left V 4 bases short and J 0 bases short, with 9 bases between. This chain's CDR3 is CASSRGGMNTEAFF. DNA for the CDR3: TGTGCCAGCTCACGCGGGGGGATGAACACTGAAGCTTTCTTT.

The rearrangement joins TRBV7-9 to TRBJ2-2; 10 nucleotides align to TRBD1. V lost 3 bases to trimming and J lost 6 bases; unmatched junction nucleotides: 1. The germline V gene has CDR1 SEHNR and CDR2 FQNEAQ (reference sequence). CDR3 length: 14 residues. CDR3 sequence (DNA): TGTGCCAGCAGCTTCGGACAGGGGGCCGGGGAGCTGTTTTTT. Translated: CASSFGQGAGELFF.

CDR3 in amino acids: CASSYMASGRAPKFF. The CDR3 DNA follows: TGTGCCAGCAGTTACATGGCTAGCGGGAGGGCCCCTAAGTTCTTC. The gene calls are TRBV6-5 and TRBJ2-1, with TRBD2 matching 12 bases. Trimming cost V 2 bases and J 14 bases; bases outside gene matches: 10. This CDR3 has 15 amino acids. Germline assignment: CDR1 MNHEY and CDR2 SVGAGI.

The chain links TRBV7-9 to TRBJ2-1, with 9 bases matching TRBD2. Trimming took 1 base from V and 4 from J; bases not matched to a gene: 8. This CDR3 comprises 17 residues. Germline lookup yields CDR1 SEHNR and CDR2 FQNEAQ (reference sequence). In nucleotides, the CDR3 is TGTGCCAGCAGCTTAGTAGCTAGCGGGGCGATATACAATGAGCAGTTCTTC. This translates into CASSLVASGAIYNEQFF.

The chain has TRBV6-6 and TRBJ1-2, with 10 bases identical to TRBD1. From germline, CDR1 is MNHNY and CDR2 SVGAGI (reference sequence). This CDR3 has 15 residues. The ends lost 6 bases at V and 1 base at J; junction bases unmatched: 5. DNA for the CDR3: TGTGCCAGCAGGGGGGACAGGGGTAATAACTATGGCTACACCTTC. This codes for CASRGDRGNNYGYTF.

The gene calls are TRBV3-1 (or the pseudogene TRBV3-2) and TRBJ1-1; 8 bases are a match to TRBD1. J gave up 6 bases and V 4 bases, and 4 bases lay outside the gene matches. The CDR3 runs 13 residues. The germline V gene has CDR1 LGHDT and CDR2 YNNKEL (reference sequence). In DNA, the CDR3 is TGTGCCAGCAGCCGGGGACAGGAGTCTGAAGCTTTCTTT. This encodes CASSRGQESEAFF.

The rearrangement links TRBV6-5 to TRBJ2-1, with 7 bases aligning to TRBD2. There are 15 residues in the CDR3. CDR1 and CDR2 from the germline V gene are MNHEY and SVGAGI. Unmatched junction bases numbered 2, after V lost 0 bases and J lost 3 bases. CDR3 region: CASSYSAGDYNEQFF. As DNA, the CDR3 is TGTGCCAGCAGTTACTCCGCGGGAGACTACAATGAGCAGTTCTTC.

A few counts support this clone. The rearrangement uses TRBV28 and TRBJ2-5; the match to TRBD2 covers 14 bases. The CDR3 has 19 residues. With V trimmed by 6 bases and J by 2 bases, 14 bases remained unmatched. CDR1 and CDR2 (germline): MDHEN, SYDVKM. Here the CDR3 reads CASRPPAGTSGRVQETQYF. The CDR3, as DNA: TGTGCCAGCAGGCCCCCGGCGGGGACTAGCGGGAGAGTGCAAGAGACCCAGTACTTC. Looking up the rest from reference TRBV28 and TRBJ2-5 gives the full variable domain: DVKVTQSSRYLVKRTGEKVFLECVQDMDHENMFWYRQDPGLGLRLIYFSYDVKMKEKGDIPEGYSVSREKKERFSLILESASTNQTSMYLCASRPPAGTSGRVQETQYFGPGTRLLVL.

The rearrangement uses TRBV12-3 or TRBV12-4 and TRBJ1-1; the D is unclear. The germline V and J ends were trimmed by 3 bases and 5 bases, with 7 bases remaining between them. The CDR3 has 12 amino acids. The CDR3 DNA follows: TGTGCCAGCAGTTTTTCAGCGACTGAAGCTTTCTTT. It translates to CASSFSATEAFF.

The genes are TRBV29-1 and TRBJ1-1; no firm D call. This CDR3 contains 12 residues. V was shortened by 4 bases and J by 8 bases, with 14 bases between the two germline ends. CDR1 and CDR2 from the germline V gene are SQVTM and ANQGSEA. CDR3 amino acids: CSVVRGSTEAFF. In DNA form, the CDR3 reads TGCAGCGTTGTTCGGGGATCGACAGAAGCTTTCTTT.

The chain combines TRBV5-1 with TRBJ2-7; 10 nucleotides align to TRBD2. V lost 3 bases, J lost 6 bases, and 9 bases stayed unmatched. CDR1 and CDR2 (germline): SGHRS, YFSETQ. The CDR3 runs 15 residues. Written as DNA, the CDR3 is TGCGCCAGCAGCTGGACCCTAGCGGGAGTGGGCGAGCAGTACTTC. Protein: CASSWTLAGVGEQYF.

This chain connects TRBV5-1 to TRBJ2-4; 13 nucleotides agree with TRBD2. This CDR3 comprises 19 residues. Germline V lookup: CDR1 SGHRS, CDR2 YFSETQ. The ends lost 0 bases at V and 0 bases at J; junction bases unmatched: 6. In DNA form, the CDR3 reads TGCGCCAGCAGCTTGGATTGGACTAGCGGGAGCATAGCCAAAAACATTCAGTACTTC. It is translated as CASSLDWTSGSIAKNIQYF.

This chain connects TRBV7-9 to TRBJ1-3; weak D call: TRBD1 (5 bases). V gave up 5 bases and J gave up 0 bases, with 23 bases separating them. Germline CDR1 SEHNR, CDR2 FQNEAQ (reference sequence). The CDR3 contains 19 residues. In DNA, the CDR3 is TGTGCCAGCAGCGCCAACGGGGGACTGAATTTTTTCTCTGGAAACACCATATATTTT. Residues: CASSANGGLNFFSGNTIYF.

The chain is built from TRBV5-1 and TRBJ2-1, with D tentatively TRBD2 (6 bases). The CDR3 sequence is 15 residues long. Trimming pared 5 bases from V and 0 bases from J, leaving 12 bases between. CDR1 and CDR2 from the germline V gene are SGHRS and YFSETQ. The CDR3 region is CASRQDGSSYNEQFF. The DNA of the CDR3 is TGCGCCAGCAGACAGGACGGGAGCTCCTACAATGAGCAGTTCTTC.

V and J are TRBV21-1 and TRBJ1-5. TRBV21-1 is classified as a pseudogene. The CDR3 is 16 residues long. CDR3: CASSKKRRRFNQPQHF. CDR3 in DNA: TGTGCCAGCAGCAAAAAACGACGGAGATTCAATCAGCCCCAGCATTTT.

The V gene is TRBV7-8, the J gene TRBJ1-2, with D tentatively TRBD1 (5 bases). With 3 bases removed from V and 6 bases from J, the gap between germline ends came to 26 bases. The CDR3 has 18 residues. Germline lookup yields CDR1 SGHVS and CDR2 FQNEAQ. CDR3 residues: CASSLGLALRGGEDGYTF. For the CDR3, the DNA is TGTGCCAGCAGCTTGGGGCTGGCGCTAAGGGGCGGGGAGGATGGCTACACCTTC.

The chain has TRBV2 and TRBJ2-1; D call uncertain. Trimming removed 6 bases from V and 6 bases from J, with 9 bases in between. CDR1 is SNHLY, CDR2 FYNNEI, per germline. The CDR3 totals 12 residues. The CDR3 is CASSDMVNEQFF. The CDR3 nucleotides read TGTGCCAGCAGCGACATGGTCAATGAGCAGTTCTTC.

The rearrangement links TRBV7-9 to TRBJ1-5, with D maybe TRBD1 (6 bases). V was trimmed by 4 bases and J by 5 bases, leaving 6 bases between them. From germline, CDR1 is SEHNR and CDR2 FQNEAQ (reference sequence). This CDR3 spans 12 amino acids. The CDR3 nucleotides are TGTGCCAGCAGCTCAGGGGATCAGCCCCAGCATTTT. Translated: CASSSGDQPQHF.

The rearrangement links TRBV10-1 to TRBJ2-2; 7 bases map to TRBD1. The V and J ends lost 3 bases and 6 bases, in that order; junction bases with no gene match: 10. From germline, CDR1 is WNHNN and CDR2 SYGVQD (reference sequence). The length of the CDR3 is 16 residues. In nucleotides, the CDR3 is TGCGCCAGCAGTGAACTCCGACAGGGCAATGCCGGGGAGCTGTTTTTT. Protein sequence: CASSELRQGNAGELFF.

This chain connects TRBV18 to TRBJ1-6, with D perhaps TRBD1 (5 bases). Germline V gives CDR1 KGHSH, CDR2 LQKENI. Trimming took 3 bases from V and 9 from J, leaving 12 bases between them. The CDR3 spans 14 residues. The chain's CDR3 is CASSPQGSSSPLHF. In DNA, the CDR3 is TGTGCCAGCTCACCCCAGGGTTCTAGTTCACCCCTCCACTTT.

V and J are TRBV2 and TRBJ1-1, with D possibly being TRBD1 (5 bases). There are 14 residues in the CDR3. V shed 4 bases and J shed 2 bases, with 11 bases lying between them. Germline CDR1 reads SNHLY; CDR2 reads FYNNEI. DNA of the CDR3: TGTGCCAGCAGTGTTGGGCAGGGTAACACTGAAGCTTTCTTT. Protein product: CASSVGQGNTEAFF.

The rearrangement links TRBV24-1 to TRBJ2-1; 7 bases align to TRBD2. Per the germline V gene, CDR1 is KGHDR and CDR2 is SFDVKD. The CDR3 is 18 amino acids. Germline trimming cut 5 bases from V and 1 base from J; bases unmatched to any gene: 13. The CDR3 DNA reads TGTGCCACCAGTGCCCCCCCGGGCGGGAGTGGTTCCTACAATGAGCAGTTCTTC. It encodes CATSAPPGGSGSYNEQFF.

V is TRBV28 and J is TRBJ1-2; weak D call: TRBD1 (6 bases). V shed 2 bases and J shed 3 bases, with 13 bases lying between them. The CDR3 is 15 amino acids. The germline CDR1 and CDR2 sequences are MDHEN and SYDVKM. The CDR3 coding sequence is TGTGCCAGCAGTTTAGGTGGGGCAGGGGACTATGGCTACACCTTC. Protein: CASSLGGAGDYGYTF.

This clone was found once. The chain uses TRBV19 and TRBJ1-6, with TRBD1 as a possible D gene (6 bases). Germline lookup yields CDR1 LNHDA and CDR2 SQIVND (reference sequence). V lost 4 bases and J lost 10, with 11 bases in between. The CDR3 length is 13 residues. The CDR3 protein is CASSRGLGSPLHF. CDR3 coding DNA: TGTGCCAGTAGTAGGGGGCTGGGGTCACCCCTCCACTTT.

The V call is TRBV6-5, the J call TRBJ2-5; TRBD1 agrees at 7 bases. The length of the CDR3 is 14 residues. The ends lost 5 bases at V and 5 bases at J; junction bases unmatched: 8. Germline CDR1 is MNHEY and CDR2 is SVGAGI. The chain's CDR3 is CASSRDSRGETQYF. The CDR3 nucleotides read TGTGCCAGCAGTCGGGACAGCCGAGGGGAGACCCAGTACTTC.